A selection of T cell receptor beta chains follows, all from one sample in a study of CD8+CD57+ T cells in acquired aplastic anemia. TCRdb fed the reads into MiXCR, producing one record per CDR3 protein. Found here are roughly 63,000 distinct CDR3 sequences, 45% to 55% of them singletons; the top ten hold about 9%. Sequencing was performed on sorted CD4+, CD8+, or CD8+CD57+ T cells (not recorded which) from PBMCs. These receptors were obtained from a human donor in good health, serving as a control. The CDR3 runs from the conserved cysteine through the conserved F or W. D genes are given only for firm matches. The size field is filled for only some rows; it gives once, few, many or a size class.

-,TRBV4-1,few,TRBJ2-2,TGCGCCAGCAGCCAAGGGTTGGACGGGGAGCTGTTTTTT,CASSQGLDGELFF
-,TRBV6-1,many,TRBJ2-7,TGTGCCAGCAGTGAACGGGCAGAGGCCCCCGTTAATTACTTC,CASSERAEAPVNYF
-,TRBV7-9,many,TRBJ2-1,TGTGCCAGCAGCTTTCCCGCGGGCGAGCAGTTCTTC,CASSFPAGEQFF
TRBD1,TRBV19,once,TRBJ2-5,TGTGCCAGTAGTATGGACAGGGTCGAGACCCAGTACTTC,CASSMDRVETQYF
TRBD1,TRBV9,once,TRBJ2-7,TGTGCCAGCAGCGGTGGGGGACAGGGCTACGAGCAGTACTTC,CASSGGGQGYEQYF
TRBD1,TRBV2,-,TRBJ1-2,TGTGCCAGCAGTTACAGGGGTAGGCATGGCTACACCTTC,CASSYRGRHGYTF
-,TRBV7-9,many,TRBJ1-4,TGTGCCAGCAGCTTAGACAGGCTTGAAAAACTGTTTTTT,CASSLDRLEKLFF
-,TRBV11-2,-,TRBJ2-6,TGTGCCAGCAGCCACGCCCTGACTTTC,CASSHALTF
-,TRBV15,-,TRBJ2-1,TGTGCCACCAGCACCAGAGGGGGATGGGACAATGAGCAGTTCTTC,CATSTRGGWDNEQFF
-,TRBV7-9,many,TRBJ2-5,TGTGCCAGCAGCAAGAGTTTGGAGACCCAGTACTTC,CASSKSLETQYF
-,TRBV5-6,-,TRBJ2-7,TGTGCCAGCAACCAGTGGAGCTACGAGCAGTACTTC,CASNQWSYEQYF
TRBD1,TRBV11-1,once,TRBJ1-6,TGTGCCAGCAGCTCCGGGACAGGATTCTATAATTCACCCCTCCACTTT,CASSSGTGFYNSPLHF
TRBD1,TRBV13,many,TRBJ2-7,TGTGCCAGCAGCTTAGAGGGACAGAGCTCCTACGAGCAGTACTTC,CASSLEGQSSYEQYF
TRBD2,TRBV27,many,TRBJ2-7,TGTGCCAGCAGCCGGGTTAGGGCTAGCGGGGTGACCTACGAGCAGTACTTC,CASSRVRASGVTYEQYF
-,TRBV7-2,-,TRBJ2-3,TGTGCCAGCAGCTTAGCCAACAGGAACACAGATACGCAGTATTTT,CASSLANRNTDTQYF
-,TRBV25-1,few,TRBJ2-7,TGTGCCAGCAGTGAATCGCGGAGGGACGAGCAGTACTTC,CASSESRRDEQYF
-,TRBV7-2,-,TRBJ1-5,TGTGCCAGCAGCCTCATCGGGTTGGGGCAGCCCCAGCATTTT,CASSLIGLGQPQHF
-,TRBV7-9,many,TRBJ2-2,TGTGCCAGCAGCCCCCGCCGGCGGACGGCGATGGACACCGGGGAGCTGTTTTTT,CASSPRRRTAMDTGELFF
TRBD2,TRBV6-4,many,TRBJ2-1,TGTGCCAGCAGTGACTCTAGCGGGGGGGCCAATGAGCAGTTCTTC,CASSDSSGGANEQFF
-,TRBV19,medium-sized,TRBJ1-2,TGTGCCAGTAGTCCGACATCGGCTGGTGGCTACACCTTC,CASSPTSAGGYTF
TRBD1,TRBV19,-,TRBJ2-5,TGTGCCAGTAGTATCTATCAGGGGGCGGGAGAGACCCAGTACTTC,CASSIYQGAGETQYF
TRBD1,TRBV18,-,TRBJ2-1,TGTGCCAGCTCGACCGGGACAGGGGGGATCGGGGAGCAGTTCTTC,CASSTGTGGIGEQFF
-,TRBV10-3,once,TRBJ1-1,TGTGCCATCGCTTTAACAGGGAGCACTGAAGCTTTCTTT,CAIALTGSTEAFF
TRBD1,TRBV2,-,TRBJ1-5,TGTGCCAGCAGTTTAACAGGGGGGCAGCCCCAGCATTTT,CASSLTGGQPQHF
-,TRBV24-1,-,TRBJ1-1,TGTGCCACCAGGCCAGCGGGAAACACTGAAGCTTTCTTT,CATRPAGNTEAFF
-,TRBV20-1,-,TRBJ2-3,TGCAGTGCTAGAGGTCAGGCTGAGAGCACAGATACGCAGTATTTT,CSARGQAESTDTQYF
-,TRBV7-9,many,TRBJ2-5,TGTGCCAGCGGCCCCGCCCATCAAGAGACCCAGTACTTC,CASGPAHQETQYF
TRBD1,TRBV7-2,many,TRBJ1-4,TGTGCCAGCAGCGTGCGGACAGGGGGAACTAATGAAAAACTGTTTTTT,CASSVRTGGTNEKLFF
-,TRBV2,medium-sized,TRBJ1-2,TGTGCCAGCAAAAGTCTCGACTACTATGGCTACACCTTC,CASKSLDYYGYTF
-,TRBV20-1,-,TRBJ2-5,TGCAGTGCTGGTCTCGAGACCCAGTACTTC,CSAGLETQYF
TRBD1,TRBV5-1,many,TRBJ2-1,TGCGCCAGCAGCTTGTTTGGGACAGCGGTCAGGGAGCAGTTCTTC,CASSLFGTAVREQFF
-,TRBV10-3,-,TRBJ2-1,TGTGCCATCACCGATGACCCGAGTAATGAGCAGTTCTTC,CAITDDPSNEQFF
TRBD2,TRBV20-1,-,TRBJ2-7,TGCAGTGCTAAGGGGTCTAGCGGGGGCGTCTACGAGCAGTACTTC,CSAKGSSGGVYEQYF
-,TRBV10-2,-,TRBJ2-7,TGTGCCAGCAGTCCAAGCAGGAGACGCGAGCAGTACTTC,CASSPSRRREQYF
-,TRBV2,-,TRBJ2-3,TGTGCCAGCAAAGTTGACGGCACAGATACGCAGTATTTT,CASKVDGTDTQYF
-,TRBV18,few,TRBJ2-5,TGTGCCAGCTCCGCCTTACTAGATGTATTAGGGGAGACCCAGTACTTC,CASSALLDVLGETQYF
-,TRBV30,-,TRBJ1-6,TGTGCCTGGAGTGTAAGGTCACCCCTCCACTTT,CAWSVRSPLHF
-,TRBV3-1,many,TRBJ1-5,TGTGCCAGCAGCCAATCTCTGCAGGGATATCAGCCCCAGCATTTT,CASSQSLQGYQPQHF
-,TRBV29-1,once,TRBJ2-5,TGCAGCGTTGGTGGGCAGAACGAAGAGACCCAGTACTTC,CSVGGQNEETQYF
TRBD1,TRBV11-1,-,TRBJ1-1,TGTGCCAGCAGCCCCAGGACAGGGGCGATGAACACTGAAGCTTTCTTT,CASSPRTGAMNTEAFF
-,TRBV2,once,TRBJ1-5,TGTGCCAGCAGTGAAACAGGGTATAGCAATCAGCCCCAGCATTTT,CASSETGYSNQPQHF
-,TRBV20-1,-,TRBJ1-2,TGCAGTGCTAGAGACGGGACATCAAATGGCTACACCTTC,CSARDGTSNGYTF
-,TRBV2,-,TRBJ2-3,TGTGCCAGCGGGGACGCAGGCACAGATACGCAGTATTTT,CASGDAGTDTQYF
-,TRBV19,-,TRBJ1-1,TGTGCCAGTAGTTTGAACACCGAGATCGATGAAGCTTTCTTT,CASSLNTEIDEAFF
-,TRBV3-1,many,TRBJ1-6,TGTGCCAGCAGCCATCGTCACATTCGGGCCTCTAATTCACCCCTCCACTTT,CASSHRHIRASNSPLHF
-,TRBV27,-,TRBJ2-6,TGTGCCAGCCTTCCCGGAGGTTTTCCCTACTCTGGGGCCAACGTCCTGACTTTC,CASLPGGFPYSGANVLTF
TRBD2,TRBV10-3,-,TRBJ2-7,TGTGCCACCGGGACTAGCGGACTCCCCGGGCGGGAGCAGTACTTC,CATGTSGLPGREQYF
-,TRBV7-9,once,TRBJ1-2,TGTGCCAGCAGCTTAGCTGAAAGCTACACCTTC,CASSLAESYTF